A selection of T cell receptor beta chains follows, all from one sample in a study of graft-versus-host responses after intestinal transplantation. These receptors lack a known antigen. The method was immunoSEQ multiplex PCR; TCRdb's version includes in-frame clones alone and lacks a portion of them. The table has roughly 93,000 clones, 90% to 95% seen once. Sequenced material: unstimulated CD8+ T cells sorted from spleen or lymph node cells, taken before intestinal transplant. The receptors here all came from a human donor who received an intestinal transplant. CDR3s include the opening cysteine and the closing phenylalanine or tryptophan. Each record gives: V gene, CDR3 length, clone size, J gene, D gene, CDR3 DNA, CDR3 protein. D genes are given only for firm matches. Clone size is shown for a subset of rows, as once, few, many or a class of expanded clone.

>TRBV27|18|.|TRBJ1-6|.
TGTGCCAGCAGTTTAGGGGCCACCGGGACTGGAAGGAATTCACCCCTCCACTTT
CASSLGATGTGRNSPLHF
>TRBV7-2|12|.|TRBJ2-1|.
TGTGCCAGCAGCCCCCTCGGCAATGAGCAGTTCTTC
CASSPLGNEQFF
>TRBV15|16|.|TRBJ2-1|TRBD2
TGTGCCACCAGCAGAGATGAAAGCGGGGCGAACAATGAGCAGTTCTTC
CATSRDESGANNEQFF
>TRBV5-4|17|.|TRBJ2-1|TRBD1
TGTGCCAGCACCAACCGGGACAGGGTATTGGGCTACAATGAGCAGTTCTTC
CASTNRDRVLGYNEQFF
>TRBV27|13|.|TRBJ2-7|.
TGTGCCAGCAGTTTTCAGGGCGCGTACGAGCAGTACTTC
CASSFQGAYEQYF
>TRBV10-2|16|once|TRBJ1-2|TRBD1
TGCGCCAGCAGACTCCGGGACAGCGCCAGCCCCTATGGCTACACCTTC
CASRLRDSASPYGYTF
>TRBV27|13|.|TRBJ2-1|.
TGTGCCAGCAGTTTCACGGTCCAAAATGAGCAGTTCTTC
CASSFTVQNEQFF
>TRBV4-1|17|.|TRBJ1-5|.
TGCGCCAGCAGCCAAGATCCGCTTACAGGCTCCAATCAGCCCCAGCATTTT
CASSQDPLTGSNQPQHF
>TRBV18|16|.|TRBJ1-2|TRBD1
TGTGCCAGCTCACCGGAGGACAGGACCGTTAACTATGGCTACACCTTC
CASSPEDRTVNYGYTF
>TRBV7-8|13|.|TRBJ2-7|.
TGTGCCAGCAGCTTAGATACCGGCTACGAGCAGTACTTC
CASSLDTGYEQYF
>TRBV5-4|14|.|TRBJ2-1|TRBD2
TGTGCCAGCAGCTTGGGACTAGCGGGAGACGAGCAGTTCTTC
CASSLGLAGDEQFF
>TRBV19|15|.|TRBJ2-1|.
TGTGCCAGTAGTATCGTTCAGGGCTCCTACAATGAGCAGTTCTTC
CASSIVQGSYNEQFF
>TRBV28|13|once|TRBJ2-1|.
TGTGCCAGCAGTTTCTCACATTACAATGAGCAGTTCTTC
CASSFSHYNEQFF